This T cell receptor beta chain was sequenced in a study of cytomegalovirus exposure and HLA in healthy donors. The study, taken as a whole, reports: When a later analysis was performed, an Asian-associated ancestry cluster reportedly had fewer N-insertions than the roughly 700-donor mean. An analysis that came later showed most CMV-associated TCR beta chains appearing HLA-restricted. Cytomegalovirus association was assigned to about 150 TCR beta chains. For cytomegalovirus status, the classifier reportedly gave diagnoses with high specificity and sensitivity.

The study ran its PCR with 60 Vbeta and 13 Jbeta primers. TCRdb's table, derived via immunoSEQ multiplex PCR, lists solely in-frame clones and lacks some. In the table there are about 140,000 clones, over 70% of which are singletons. The length of the CDR3 is 17 residues. In regard to this clone: Antigen: not known.

V is TRBV21-1 and J is TRBJ1-3; the tabulated D call, TRBD1, remains unverified against the DNA. TRBV21-1 is marked as a pseudogene. Specimen: PBMCs. The receptor's source is a man younger than 35 in good health and CMV-seronegative. Here the CDR3 DNA reads TGTGCCAGCAGCCCCCAACGCCGGGACAGGGCTGGAAACACCATATATTTT. This sequence encodes CASSPQRRDRAGNTIYF.